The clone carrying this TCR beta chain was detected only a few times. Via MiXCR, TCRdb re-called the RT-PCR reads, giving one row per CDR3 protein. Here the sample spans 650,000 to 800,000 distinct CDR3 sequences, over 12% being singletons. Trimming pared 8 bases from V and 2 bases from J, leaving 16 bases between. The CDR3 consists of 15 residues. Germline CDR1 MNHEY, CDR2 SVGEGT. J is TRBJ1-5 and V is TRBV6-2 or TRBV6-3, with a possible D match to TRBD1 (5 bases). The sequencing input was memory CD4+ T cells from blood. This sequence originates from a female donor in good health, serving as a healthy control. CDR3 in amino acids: CASESGGGGNQPQHF. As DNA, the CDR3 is TGTGCCAGCGAAAGCGGGGGAGGAGGCAATCAGCCCCAGCATTTT.